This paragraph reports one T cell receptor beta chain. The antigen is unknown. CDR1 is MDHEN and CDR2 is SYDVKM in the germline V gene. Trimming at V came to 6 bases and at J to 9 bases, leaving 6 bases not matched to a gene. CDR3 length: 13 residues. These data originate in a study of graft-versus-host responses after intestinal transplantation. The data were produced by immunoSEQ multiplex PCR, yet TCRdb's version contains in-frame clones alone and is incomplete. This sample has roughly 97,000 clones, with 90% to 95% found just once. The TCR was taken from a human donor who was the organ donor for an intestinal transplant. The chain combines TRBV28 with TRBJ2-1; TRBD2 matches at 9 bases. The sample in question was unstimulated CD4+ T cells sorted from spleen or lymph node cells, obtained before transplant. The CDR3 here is CASSLAGGLEQFF. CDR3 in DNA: TGTGCCAGCAGCCTTGCGGGGGGGCTTGAGCAGTTCTTC. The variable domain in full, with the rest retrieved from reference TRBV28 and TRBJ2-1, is DVKVTQSSRYLVKRTGEKVFLECVQDMDHENMFWYRQDPGLGLRLIYFSYDVKMKEKGDIPEGYSVSREKKERFSLILESASTNQTSMYLCASSLAGGLEQFFGPGTRLTVL.